The T cell receptor (beta chain) described here comes from a study of cytotoxic CD8 clonotypes in ibrutinib-treated CLL (dated by TCRdb to 2020 to 2022). Describing the broader study: The cohort included about 15 treatment-naive and some 10 relapsed/refractory patients; around 18 were IGHV unmutated. Responses were partial in some 24 patients and complete in 2; after median around 65 months follow-up, approximately 15 stayed in remission and about twelve progressed. Response samples were obtained after a median of around eleven months of treatment, with a range of about 6 to 40 months. An average of 255,043 productive templates and roughly 94,000 productive rearrangements was obtained per sample. Longitudinal samples were obtainable from about 30% of the roughly 86 participants in the trial. Cryopreserved peripheral blood mononuclear cells were obtained before treatment, at response, and at either sustained remission or disease progression. Every remission and progressive disease sample was obtained while ibrutinib was still being received by the patients. The investigation overall reported the following: Sampling times were not matched between sustained-remission and progressing patients, and lymph node repertoires were not studied. At ibrutinib response clonality went up, during sustained remission it held steady, and at progression it dropped back toward baseline. Baseline clonality exceeded that of age-matched healthy donors and correlated strongly with circulating CD8+ T-cell counts. Public clonotypes were rare and either shrank or stayed stable during treatment, and the rise in clonality at ibrutinib response reflected expansion of private clonotypes.

A MiSeq instrument was used for deep resolution sequencing, which targeted depths ranging from 1 in 1 million up to 1 in 200,000 T cells, with coverage averaging 10x for each clonotype. The immunoSEQ hsTCRB Kit was used to generate the TCR beta libraries. Under the source paper's analysis protocol: Data were analyzed with ImmunoSEQ Data Assistant and ImmunoSEQ Analyzer, with V, D and J genes assigned per IMGT definitions. Clonality, which ranges from 0 to 1, was calculated by subtracting the normalized Shannon entropy of productive rearrangement frequencies from one. Only overrepresented clonotypes making up at least 0.05% of the repertoire of each patient were included in the public clonotype analysis. Repertoires from thirteen age-matched healthy donors in immuneACCESS were used as clonality controls. TCRdb provides this immuneACCESS table in a form limited to in-frame rearrangements. Some clones are lacking; in checked studies, under half of them reflect an unresolved V gene, and why the rest are absent is not known. D and trimming were read from the DNA, whereas the V and J calls and clone size are those reported in that table. Across this sample there are fewer than 400,000 clones, with 67% seen only once. Of the sample, roughly 6.8% falls within the top ten clones.

For TCR beta library preparation, 1.5 to 2 micrograms of genomic DNA were extracted from the cryopreserved PBMCs. High-throughput TCR beta sequencing was performed on longitudinal blood samples from CLL patients receiving ibrutinib monotherapy. The patients took part in an open-label, single-center phase 2 trial of ibrutinib monotherapy. Comment on this clone: The clone's antigen remains unknown. Nothing much larger sits one base from this clone, and base qualities are not available.

The receptor comes from a human donor with chronic lymphocytic leukemia. Sample: PBMCs, taken after 36 months of ibrutinib treatment.

The base sequence is TGTGCCACCTCGCCCGACTGGAACACCGGGGAGCTGTTTTTT. This is translated as CATSPDWNTGELFF. The rearrangement combines TRBV2 with TRBJ2-2; no D segment can be confidently identified. Inclusive of the bounding cysteine and phenylalanine, the CDR3 is 14 residues long. Just CDR3 DNA is preserved here, 42 bases in frame from base 1. As encoded in the germline V gene, CDR1 is SNHLY while CDR2 is FYNNEI. V gives up 10 bases and J gives up 1 base, and the segment between their germline ends measures 13 bases.